These T cell receptor beta chains were read from a single sample in a study of blood T cell repertoires in COVID-19. Sequencing used immunoSEQ multiplex PCR; TCRdb keeps in-frame clones, though not all of them. This sample has about 190,000 clones, with around 80% found just once. The sequenced material came from peripheral blood. All receptors come from a woman aged 45 to 65 with acute or convalescent COVID-19. CDR3s include the opening cysteine and the closing phenylalanine or tryptophan. The D gene is left open where the match is weak. Expanded clones are given a class, and other clones once, few, many or no size at all.

J | D | size | V | CDR3 | DNA
TRBJ2-7 | TRBD2 | - | TRBV10-3 | CAISEGLADLHYEQYF | TGTGCCATCAGTGAGGGTCTAGCGGATTTACACTACGAGCAGTACTTC
TRBJ1-5 | - | - | TRBV23-1 | CASGDQPRHF | TGCGCCAGCGGAGATCAGCCCCGGCATTTT
TRBJ2-3 | - | - | TRBV19 | CASSILSAATDTQYF | TGTGCCAGTAGTATATTGTCGGCGGCTACAGATACGCAGTATTTT
TRBJ1-6 | TRBD1 | - | TRBV6-5 | CASSSLGGQDSPLHF | TGTGCCAGCAGCTCACTAGGGGGACAGGATTCACCCCTCCACTTT
TRBJ2-1 | TRBD2 | - | TRBV19 | CASSRTSGGVNEQFF | TGTGCCAGTAGTAGAACTAGCGGGGGGGTCAATGAGCAGTTCTTC
TRBJ1-2 | TRBD1 | - | TRBV28 | CASSAGTVGYTF | TGTGCCAGCAGCGCCGGGACAGTCGGCTACACCTTC
TRBJ1-1 | - | - | TRBV7-2 | CASSPRGTVMNTEAFF | TGTGCCAGCAGCCCACGCGGGACGGTCATGAACACTGAAGCTTTCTTT
TRBJ2-1 | - | few | TRBV4-3 | CASSQDFASSSYNEQFF | TGCGCCAGCAGCCAAGATTTTGCTTCGAGCTCCTACAATGAGCAGTTCTTC
TRBJ2-7 | TRBD2 | - | TRBV6-6 | CASTYLTSGRSYEQYF | TGTGCCAGCACCTACCTGACTAGCGGGAGGTCCTACGAGCAGTACTTC
TRBJ1-5 | TRBD1 | - | TRBV7-2 | CASSLGQGVNQPQHF | TGTGCCAGCAGCTTGGGACAGGGGGTCAATCAGCCCCAGCATTTT
TRBJ2-7 | - | - | TRBV5-1 | CASSLIMSQRAYEQYF | TGCGCCAGCAGCTTGATCATGTCACAACGGGCCTACGAGCAGTACTTC
TRBJ1-2 | TRBD1 | - | TRBV5-5 | CASSLGGTGVYGYTF | TGTGCCAGCAGCTTGGGAGGGACAGGAGTCTATGGCTACACCTTC
TRBJ1-1 | - | once | TRBV19 | CASKDGPAYNTEAFF | TGTGCCAGTAAGGATGGGCCAGCTTATAACACTGAAGCTTTCTTT
TRBJ1-4 | - | - | TRBV11-2 | CASSLARGTNEKLFF | TGTGCCAGCAGCTTAGCTAGGGGAACTAATGAAAAACTGTTTTTT
TRBJ2-7 | TRBD1 | - | TRBV27 | CASRAGTGGEYEQYF | TGTGCCAGCAGGGCGGGGACAGGGGGCGAATACGAGCAGTACTTC
TRBJ1-1 | TRBD1 | few | TRBV2 | CASSQGFAEAFF | TGTGCCAGCTCACAGGGGTTCGCTGAAGCTTTCTTT
TRBJ2-7 | TRBD2 | - | TRBV19 | CATGGEGSYEQYF | TGTGCCACTGGGGGGGAGGGATCCTACGAGCAGTACTTC
TRBJ2-2 | TRBD2 | - | TRBV3-1/TRBV3-2 | CASSSLAGGAGELFF | TGTGCCAGCAGCTCCCTAGCGGGAGGGGCCGGGGAGCTGTTTTTT
TRBJ1-1 | - | - | TRBV5-1 | CASSLDSNTEAFF | TGCGCCAGCAGCTTAGACTCGAACACTGAAGCTTTCTTT
TRBJ1-1 | - | - | TRBV7-2 | CASSPRFRGGTEAFF | TGTGCCAGCAGCCCCCGCTTTCGAGGGGGTACTGAAGCTTTCTTT
TRBJ2-5 | - | few | TRBV7-2 | CASSLSSGFQETQYF | TGTGCCAGCAGCTTGAGTAGCGGATTCCAAGAGACCCAGTACTTC
TRBJ2-1 | - | few | TRBV5-1 | CASSSQAYEQFF | TGCGCCAGCAGCTCACAGGCTTATGAGCAGTTCTTC
TRBJ1-3 | - | - | TRBV6-5 | CASSYSRDRRGNTIYF | TGTGCCAGCAGTTACTCGAGAGACAGGAGGGGAAACACCATATATTTT
TRBJ1-1 | - | - | TRBV19 | CASSIMGSNTEAFF | TGTGCCAGTAGTATTATGGGCTCGAACACTGAAGCTTTCTTT
TRBJ2-7 | TRBD1 | - | TRBV27 | CASSPTKTGWYEQYF | TGTGCCAGCAGCCCCACAAAGACAGGGTGGTACGAGCAGTACTTC
TRBJ2-7 | TRBD2 | - | TRBV11-2 | CASSLDPTILAGGPRDEQYF | TGTGCCAGCAGCTTAGATCCCACAATACTAGCGGGAGGGCCTAGAGACGAGCAGTACTTC
TRBJ2-7 | - | - | TRBV7-9 | CASSNTGMGNGDSYEQYF | TGTGCCAGCAGCAATACAGGGATGGGGAATGGGGACTCCTACGAGCAGTACTTC
TRBJ1-2 | - | few | TRBV6-6 | CASNRRYYGYTF | TGTGCCAGCAACCGCAGATACTATGGCTACACCTTC
TRBJ2-7 | - | - | TRBV9 | CASSGKTGGAYEQYF | TGTGCCAGCAGCGGAAAGACCGGGGGAGCCTACGAGCAGTACTTC
TRBJ2-2 | TRBD2 | - | TRBV2 | CASTGLAGEHITGELFF | TGTGCCAGCACAGGCCTAGCGGGGGAGCACATCACCGGGGAGCTGTTTTTT
TRBJ1-1 | TRBD1 | - | TRBV29-1 | CSGELQGGTEAFF | TGCAGCGGCGAACTACAGGGGGGGACTGAAGCTTTCTTT
TRBJ1-2 | TRBD1 | - | TRBV15 | CATSRLGTGIRGGYTF | TGTGCCACCAGCAGACTCGGGACAGGGATCAGAGGTGGCTACACCTTC
TRBJ2-3 | TRBD1 | - | TRBV9 | CASSEGQGSTDTQYF | TGTGCCAGCAGTGAGGGACAGGGGAGCACAGATACGCAGTATTTT